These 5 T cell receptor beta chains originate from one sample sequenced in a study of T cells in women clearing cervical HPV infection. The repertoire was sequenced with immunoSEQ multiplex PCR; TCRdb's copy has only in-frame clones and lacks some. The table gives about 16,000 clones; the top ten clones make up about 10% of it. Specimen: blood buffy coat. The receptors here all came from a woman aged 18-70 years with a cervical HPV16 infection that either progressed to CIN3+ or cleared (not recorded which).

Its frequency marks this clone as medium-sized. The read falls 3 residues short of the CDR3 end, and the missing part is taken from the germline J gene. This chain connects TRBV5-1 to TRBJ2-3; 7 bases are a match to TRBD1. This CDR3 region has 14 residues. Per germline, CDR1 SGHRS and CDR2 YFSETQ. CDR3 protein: CASSQLRQGETQYF. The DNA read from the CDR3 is TGCGCCAGCAGTCAGCTAAGACAGGGAGAGACG. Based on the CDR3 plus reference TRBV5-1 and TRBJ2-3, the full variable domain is KAGVTQTPRYLIKTRGQQVTLSCSPISGHRSVSWYQQTPGQGLQFLFEYFSETQRNKGNFPGRFSGRQFSNSRSEMNVSTLELGDSALYLCASSQLRQGETQYFGPGTRLTVL.

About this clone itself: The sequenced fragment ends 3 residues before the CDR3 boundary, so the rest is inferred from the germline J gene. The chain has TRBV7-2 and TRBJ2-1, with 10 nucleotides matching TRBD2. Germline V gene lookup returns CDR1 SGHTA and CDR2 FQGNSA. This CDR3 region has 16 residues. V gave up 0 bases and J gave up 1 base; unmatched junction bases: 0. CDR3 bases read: TGTGCCAGCAGCTTAGCTAGCGGGAGGTCCTACAATGAG. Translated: CASSLASGRSYNE. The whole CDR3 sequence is CASSLASGRSYNEQFF.

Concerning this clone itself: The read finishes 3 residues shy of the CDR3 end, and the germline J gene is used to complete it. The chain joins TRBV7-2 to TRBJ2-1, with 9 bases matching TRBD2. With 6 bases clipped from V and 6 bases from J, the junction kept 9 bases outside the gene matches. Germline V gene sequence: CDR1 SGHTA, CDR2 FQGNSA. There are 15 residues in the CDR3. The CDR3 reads CASRNPGLAGNEQFF. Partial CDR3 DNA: TGTGCCAGCAGAAATCCGGGACTAGCAGGCAATGAG.

CDR3 amino acids: CASSPSSQGTDTQYF. Incomplete CDR3 DNA: TGTGCCAGCTCACCATCTTCCCAGGGCACAGATACG. The V and J genes are TRBV18 and TRBJ2-3, with no clear D. The CDR3 extends 3 residues past the end of the read, so its final part is completed from the germline J gene. Trimming cost V 2 bases and J 1 base, with 10 bases left between them. The CDR3 runs to 15 residues. Germline CDR1 KGHSH, CDR2 LQKENI. The entire variable domain, with the rest obtained from reference TRBV18 and TRBJ2-3, is as follows: NAGVMQNPRHLVRRRGQEARLRCSPMKGHSHVYWYRQLPEEGLKFMVYLQKENIIDESGMPKERFSAEFPKEGPSILRIQQVVRGDSAAYFCASSPSSQGTDTQYFGPGTRLTVL.

CDR3 DNA, as far as it was read: TGTGCCAGCAGCCCTTCCCGTTCTAGCACAGATACG. Translated, it gives CASSPSRSSTDT. The whole CDR3 region reads CASSPSRSSTDTQYF. The chain combines TRBV7-2 with TRBJ2-3; D remains ambiguous. The read ends 3 residues shy of where the CDR3 ends; the end is completed using the germline J gene. This CDR3 has 15 residues. Germline V gene lookup returns CDR1 SGHTA and CDR2 FQGNSA. The germline V and J ends were trimmed by 5 bases and 0 bases, with 12 bases remaining between them.